There are a few counts of the clone carrying this TCR beta chain. The entry originates in a study of blood T cells in healthy people across ages. Per germline, CDR1 MNHEY and CDR2 SVGAGI. CDR3 length equals 15 residues. With 2 bases removed from V and 6 bases from J, the gap between germline ends came to 13 bases. Primers used in a second PCR of about 6 to 11 cycles were a sample-barcoded 5' primer and a J-beta primer mix. TCRdb reanalysed the 5' RACE reads using MiXCR and keeps one entry per CDR3 protein. Of around 780,000 distinct CDR3 sequences listed, about a quarter are singletons. This sample was also put to use in a study of T cells of mothers and their children.

The receptor's source is a boy aged 5-17 years in good health. The source material was blood. The chain has TRBV6-5 and TRBJ2-2; a possible D gene is TRBD1 (6 bases). As DNA, the CDR3 is TGTGCCAGCAGTTACCTAGGGGGAGCGCCCGGGGAGCTGTTTTTT. This encodes CASSYLGGAPGELFF.